The following is a T cell receptor (beta chain) sequence with its context. This specimen comes from a study of blood T cell repertoires in COVID-19. Study as a whole: Material from acute and convalescent COVID-19 was sourced from the United States, Italy and Spain.

Original methodology: Amplification with reference gene primers provided the estimates of nucleated cell counts. The method was immunoSEQ multiplex PCR; TCRdb's version includes in-frame clones alone and lacks a portion of them. V and J calls plus clone size are reproduced from that table; the DNA served to infer D and trimming. The sample holds tens of thousands of clones, roughly 90% seen once. CDR1 SGHTA and CDR2 FQGNSA come from the germline V gene. The V and J ends lost 5 bases and 2 bases, in that order; junction bases with no gene match: 7. The CDR3 consists of 17 residues. The chain is built from TRBV7-2 and TRBJ2-3, with 13 bases identical to TRBD2. Sequenced sample: peripheral blood. This TCR was sampled from a human donor with active COVID-19. The donor label of this sample is uncertain. CDR3 nucleotide sequence: TGTGCCAGCAGCGCAACGACTAGCGGGGGGCACACAGATACGCAGTATTTT. This translates into CASSATTSGGHTDTQYF.